Listed here are 2 T cell receptor beta chains from one sample, sequenced in a study of cytomegalovirus exposure and HLA in healthy donors. The PCR had 60 Vbeta and 13 Jbeta primers. Sequencing was performed with immunoSEQ multiplex PCR; in TCRdb, only in-frame clones are kept and a portion is missing. Altogether 120,000 or so clones are present, over 60% being singletons, with the ten largest covering 1.2%. Sequencing used PBMCs. The receptor source for this set is a female donor in good health and CMV-seronegative.

This sequence joins TRBV4-1 and TRBJ1-5, with D possibly TRBD1 on 6 matching bases. The CDR3 loop spans 15 amino acids. V lost 0 bases and J lost 4, with 10 bases in between. The germline gives CDR1 MGHRA, CDR2 YSYEKL. CDR3 in amino acids: CASSQDGQGNQPQHF. The CDR3 DNA sequence: TGCGCCAGCAGCCAAGATGGCCAGGGGAATCAGCCCCAGCATTTT.

The J gene is TRBJ2-1, the V gene TRBV2; D remains unclear. Germline CDR1 and CDR2: SNHLY and FYNNEI. The CDR3 is made up of 11 amino acids. Trimming took off 8 bases at V and 3 bases at J, with 5 bases between the two ends. In nucleotides, the CDR3 is TGTGCCAGCCTAGACTACAATGAGCAGTTCTTC. This translates into CASLDYNEQFF.